Listed below are T cell receptor beta chains from one sample, sequenced in a study of blood T cells in healthy people across ages. TCRdb re-analysed the 5' RACE reads in MiXCR, keeping a single row per CDR3 protein. The sample shows hundreds of thousands of distinct CDR3 sequences, 45% to 60% of them seen only once. Source material: blood. Receptor source: a woman of 80 years or more in good health. Both conserved end residues are part of each CDR3. A D gene is named only where the DNA matches it firmly. Size values are once, few and many counts, or a class for expanded clones, and some rows have none.

NA	TRBV15	NA	TRBJ2-2	CATSRDLAGRTGELFF	TGTGCCACCAGCAGAGATCTAGCAGGAAGGACCGGGGAGCTGTTTTTT
few	TRBV5-1	TRBD1	TRBJ1-4	CASSSTGEVDEKLFF	TGCGCCAGCAGCTCCACAGGGGAAGTTGATGAAAAACTGTTTTTT
once	TRBV29-1	TRBD1	TRBJ2-1	CSATGTASNEQFF	TGCAGCGCCACCGGGACAGCTTCTAATGAGCAGTTCTTC
NA	TRBV18	NA	TRBJ2-5	CASSPPLEPSRETQYF	TGTGCCAGCTCACCACCTCTAGAGCCCTCTCGAGAGACCCAGTACTTC
NA	TRBV7-8	NA	TRBJ1-2	CASTPYSQQAYGYTF	TGTGCCAGCACTCCTTACAGCCAGCAAGCCTATGGCTACACCTTC
NA	TRBV4-1	NA	TRBJ2-3	CASSQSRVSTDTQYF	TGCGCCAGCAGCCAATCGCGGGTTAGCACAGATACGCAGTATTTT
NA	TRBV7-6	NA	TRBJ2-3	CASSLEHRVVDTQYF	TGTGCCAGCAGCTTAGAACACAGGGTCGTAGATACGCAGTATTTT
NA	TRBV7-2	NA	TRBJ2-1	CASSSEDSNEQFF	TGTGCCAGCAGCTCCGAGGACAGCAATGAGCAGTTCTTC
NA	TRBV3-1	NA	TRBJ2-3	CASSPVVGTQYF	TGTGCCAGCAGCCCGGTGGTCGGTACGCAGTATTTT
many	TRBV4-1	NA	TRBJ2-6	CASSQAFHSGANVLTF	TGCGCCAGCAGCCAAGCATTCCACTCTGGGGCCAACGTCCTGACTTTC
NA	TRBV2	NA	TRBJ1-2	CASKEEGSRGYGYTF	TGTGCCAGCAAAGAGGAGGGATCCCGTGGCTATGGCTACACCTTC
few	TRBV29-1	NA	TRBJ2-2	CSVEERQRNTGELFF	TGCAGCGTTGAAGAAAGGCAAAGGAACACCGGGGAGCTGTTTTTT
many	TRBV20-1	NA	TRBJ2-7	CSASWHPVYEQYF	TGCAGTGCTAGCTGGCACCCCGTGTACGAGCAGTACTTC
NA	TRBV12-3/TRBV12-4	NA	TRBJ2-7	CASSVKASSYEQYF	TGTGCCAGCAGTGTTAAGGCCAGCTCCTACGAGCAGTACTTC
NA	TRBV7-2	NA	TRBJ2-7	CASEGGTFYNEQYF	TGTGCCAGCGAGGGCGGGACCTTTTACAATGAGCAGTACTTC
many	TRBV24-1	NA	TRBJ2-1	CATTSYNEQFF	TGTGCCACCACCTCCTACAATGAGCAGTTCTTC
many	TRBV7-2	NA	TRBJ2-1	CASSWVKQGIYNEQFF	TGTGCCAGCAGCTGGGTAAAGCAGGGAATCTACAATGAGCAGTTCTTC
NA	TRBV5-1	NA	TRBJ2-5	CASSQQTRDITGEQYF	TGCGCCAGCAGCCAGCAAACCCGGGACATCACCGGGGAGCAGTACTTC
many	TRBV29-1	NA	TRBJ1-2	CSVGRGQDYGYTF	TGCAGCGTAGGGAGGGGTCAGGACTATGGCTACACCTTC
once	TRBV6-2/TRBV6-3	NA	TRBJ1-5	CASTSRPSNQPQHF	TGTGCCAGCACATCAAGGCCATCCAATCAGCCCCAGCATTTT
NA	TRBV5-1	NA	TRBJ2-3	CASSLQAPRTDTQYF	TGCGCCAGCAGCTTGCAGGCGCCGCGCACAGATACGCAGTATTTT